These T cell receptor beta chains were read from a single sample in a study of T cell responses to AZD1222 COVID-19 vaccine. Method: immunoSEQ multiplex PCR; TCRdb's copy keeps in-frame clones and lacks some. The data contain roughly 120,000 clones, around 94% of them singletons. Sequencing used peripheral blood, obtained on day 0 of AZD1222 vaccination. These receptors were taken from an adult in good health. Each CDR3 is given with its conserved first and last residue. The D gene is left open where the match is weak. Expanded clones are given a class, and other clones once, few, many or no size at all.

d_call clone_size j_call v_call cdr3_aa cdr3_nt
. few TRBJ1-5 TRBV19 CASSISGALNQPQHF TGTGCCAGTAGTATCTCAGGGGCTCTCAATCAGCCCCAGCATTTT
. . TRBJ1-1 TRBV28 CASSPTAGSMNTEAFF TGTGCCAGCAGTCCCACGGCAGGGAGTATGAACACTGAAGCTTTCTTT
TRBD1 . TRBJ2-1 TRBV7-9 CASSLTQGAYNEQFF TGTGCCAGCAGCTTAACACAGGGGGCCTACAATGAGCAGTTCTTC
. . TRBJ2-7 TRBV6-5 CASSLGGNSYEQYF TGTGCCAGCAGCTTGGGAGGCAACTCCTACGAGCAGTACTTC
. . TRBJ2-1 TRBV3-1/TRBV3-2 CASSQETPLGSGSYNEQFF TGTGCCAGCAGCCAAGAAACCCCCCTGGGTAGCGGCTCCTACAATGAGCAGTTCTTC
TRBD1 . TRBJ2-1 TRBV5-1 CASSQQGAPNEQFF TGCGCCAGCAGTCAGCAGGGGGCGCCCAATGAGCAGTTCTTC
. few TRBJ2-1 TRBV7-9 CASSSRERIDEQFF TGTGCCAGCAGCTCTAGGGAGCGGATCGATGAGCAGTTCTTC
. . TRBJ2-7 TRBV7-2 CASSLEDQGGSPF TGTGCCAGCAGCTTAGAAGACCAGGGAGGTAGCCCCTTC
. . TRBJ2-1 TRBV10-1 CASIKLQPTSSYNEQFF TGCGCCAGCATCAAACTCCAACCGACGAGCTCCTACAATGAGCAGTTCTTC
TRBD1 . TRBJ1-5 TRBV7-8 CASSLAGGLSGGQPQHF TGTGCCAGCAGCTTAGCAGGGGGCTTGAGTGGGGGTCAGCCCCAGCATTTT
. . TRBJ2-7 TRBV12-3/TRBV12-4 CASSYVGEQYF TGTGCCAGCAGCTACGTCGGGGAGCAGTACTTC
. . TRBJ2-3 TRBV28 CASTRDNTDTQYF TGTGCCAGCACCAGGGACAACACAGATACGCAGTATTTT
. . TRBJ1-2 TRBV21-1 CASSIPKANYGYTF TGTGCCAGCAGCATCCCTAAGGCAAACTATGGCTACACCTTC
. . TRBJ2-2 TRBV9 CASSPRGTGELFF TGTGCCAGCAGCCCACGGGGCACCGGGGAGCTGTTTTTT
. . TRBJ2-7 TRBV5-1 CASSLDSLDEQYF TGCGCCAGCAGCTTGGATTCGTTGGACGAGCAGTACTTC
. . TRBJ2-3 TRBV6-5 CASRASPTGDTQYF TGTGCCAGCAGAGCAAGTCCGACGGGAGATACGCAGTATTTT
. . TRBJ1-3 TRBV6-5 CASSPKISGNTIYF TGTGCCAGCAGTCCGAAGATCTCTGGAAACACCATATATTTT
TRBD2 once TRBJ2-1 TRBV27 CASRATSGIVNEQFF TGTGCCAGCAGGGCGACTAGCGGGATTGTAAATGAGCAGTTCTTC
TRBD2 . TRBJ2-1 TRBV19 CASSKASGDYNEQFF TGTGCCAGTAGTAAAGCTAGCGGGGACTACAATGAGCAGTTCTTC
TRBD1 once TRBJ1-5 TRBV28 CASIKLTGTGGFGNQPQHF TGTGCCAGCATTAAGCTCACCGGGACAGGGGGATTTGGCAATCAGCCCCAGCATTTT